This passage covers 29 T cell receptor beta chains from one sample sequenced in a study of molecular identifiers for immune sequencing clone quantification. TCRdb called the PCR reads again in MiXCR, with one record for every CDR3 protein. The data show around 43,000 distinct CDR3 sequences, roughly a fifth seen once. Specimen: naive CD8+ T cells from blood, with Jurkat cell RNA spiked in. Subset indicated: FACS-sorted CD8+CD4-CCR7+CD45RA+ naive T cells. The receptors originated from a human donor in good health. Some libraries in this study had Jurkat cell RNA spiked in.

This clonotype was seen a single time. One base away lies a much larger clone, so this may be a sequencing read error. The J gene is TRBJ2-7, the V gene TRBV7-9; D is unclear. Per germline, CDR1 SEHNR and CDR2 FQNEAQ (reference sequence). With 5 bases removed from V and 2 bases from J, the gap between germline ends came to 13 bases. The CDR3 has 14 amino acids. CDR3 sequence reads: CASSPDGRTYEQYF. CDR3 in DNA: TGTGCCAGCAGCCCCGATGGCAGGACCTACGAGCAGTACTTC. Full variable domain (rest looked up from reference TRBV7-9 and TRBJ2-7): DTGVSQNPRHKITKRGQNVTFRCDPISEHNRLYWYRQTLGQGPEFLTYFQNEAQLEKSRLLSDRFSAERPKGSFSTLEIQRTEQGDSAMYLCASSPDGRTYEQYFGPGTRLTVT.

This clonotype was observed many times. The J gene is TRBJ2-7, the V gene TRBV7-6; possible D gene TRBD2, 5 bases. The CDR3 loop spans 11 amino acids. The germline gives CDR1 SGHVS, CDR2 FNYEAQ. V was shortened by 5 bases and J by 6 bases, with 8 bases between the two germline ends. CDR3 in amino acids: CASSNEGEQYF. The CDR3, as DNA: TGTGCCAGCAGCAACGAGGGCGAGCAGTACTTC.

For this clonotype: One junction end does not reproduce the germline sequence, and a read error may be involved. V is TRBV11-2 and J is TRBJ1-5; D not certain. The CDR3 sequence is 13 residues long. The germline V gene encodes CDR1 SGHAT and CDR2 FQNNGV. In nucleotides, the CDR3 is TGTGCCGGCAGCTTAATGGGAGGGCAGCCCCAGCATTTT. Encoded protein: CAGSLMGGQPQHF.

This sequence joins TRBV7-2 and TRBJ2-1, with a possible D match to TRBD2 (6 bases). The ends were cut back, 6 bases at V and 6 bases at J, with 12 bases in the middle. Germline values: CDR1 SGHTA, CDR2 FQGNSA. The CDR3 consists of 13 residues. The CDR3 here is CASRPWDFNEQFF. For the CDR3, the DNA is TGTGCCAGCAGACCATGGGACTTCAATGAGCAGTTCTTC.

This clonotype was picked up a small number of times. Just one base apart from a much larger clone, this may be a read error. The chain uses TRBV12-3 or TRBV12-4 and TRBJ2-5; TRBD2 matches 8 bases. Trimming removed 3 bases from V and 5 bases from J; junction bases left unmatched: 8. The CDR3 is made up of 15 amino acids. The CDR3 sequence: CASSLLGGGRETQYF. The CDR3, as DNA: TGTGCCAGCAGTTTGCTTGGTGGCGGGAGGGAGACCCAGTACTTC.

This clonotype is deemed medium-sized. This chain uses TRBV29-1 with TRBJ2-3; D is perhaps TRBD1 (5 bases). The germline V gene encodes CDR1 SQVTM and CDR2 ANQGSEA. Trimming removed 5 bases from V and 5 bases from J, with 5 bases in between. The CDR3 runs to 10 residues. DNA of the CDR3: TGCAGCGTTACAGGAGATACGCAGTATTTT. It specifies CSVTGDTQYF.

This clonotype was seen many times. The chain couples TRBV4-3 to TRBJ2-5; D might be TRBD2 (6 bases). CDR3 length: 14 residues. V dropped 4 bases and J dropped 0 bases, with 9 bases sitting between them. Germline values: CDR1 LGHNA, CDR2 YSLEER. This CDR3 reads CASSPRLDQETQYF. For the CDR3, the DNA is TGCGCCAGCAGCCCTCGACTAGACCAAGAGACCCAGTACTTC.

Ten or more counts support this clonotype. This chain connects TRBV7-9 to TRBJ1-5; D unresolved. The CDR3 extends over 15 amino acids. Trimming took 5 bases from V and 5 from J, leaving 16 bases between them. Germline loops: CDR1 SEHNR, CDR2 FQNEAQ (reference sequence). The CDR3 coding sequence is TGTGCCAGCAGCCAAGACGGTTCGGTTCATCAGCCCCAGCATTTT. Translating it yields CASSQDGSVHQPQHF. The variable domain in full, with the rest retrieved from reference TRBV7-9 and TRBJ1-5, is DTGVSQNPRHKITKRGQNVTFRCDPISEHNRLYWYRQTLGQGPEFLTYFQNEAQLEKSRLLSDRFSAERPKGSFSTLEIQRTEQGDSAMYLCASSQDGSVHQPQHFGDGTRLSIL.

This clonotype is classed as medium-sized. CDR3 DNA sequence: TGTGCCAGCAGCCTCGGGACAGGTCCGTACGAGCAGTACTTC. Translated: CASSLGTGPYEQYF. The V call is TRBV28, the J call TRBJ2-7, with 8 bases that match TRBD1. This CDR3 is built from 14 residues. With V trimmed by 6 bases and J by 4 bases, 8 bases remained unmatched. Germline V CDR1 and CDR2: MDHEN, SYDVKM. The full variable domain, its missing parts supplied by reference TRBV28 and TRBJ2-7, is DVKVTQSSRYLVKRTGEKVFLECVQDMDHENMFWYRQDPGLGLRLIYFSYDVKMKEKGDIPEGYSVSREKKERFSLILESASTNQTSMYLCASSLGTGPYEQYFGPGTRLTVT.

This clonotype was recorded many times. The chain combines TRBV2 with TRBJ2-3; TRBD2 aligns across 10 bases. There are 19 residues in the CDR3. V shed 1 base, J shed 3 bases, and the junction held 13 bases outside the gene matches. Germline-derived CDR1 and CDR2 are SNHLY and FYNNEI. CDR3 amino acids: CASSEEYGASGGATDTQYF. The CDR3 coding sequence is TGTGCCAGCAGTGAAGAGTATGGGGCAAGCGGGGGGGCGACAGATACGCAGTATTTT.

This clonotype was seen repeatedly, ten times or more. This rearrangement joins TRBV18 to TRBJ1-3, with D perhaps matching TRBD1 (5 bases). This CDR3 has 15 residues. CDR1 KGHSH and CDR2 LQKENI come from the germline V gene. V lost 3 bases and J 3 bases, leaving 12 bases between the germline ends. In nucleotides, the CDR3 is TGTGCCAGCTCACCCTCAACAGGTTATGGAAACACCATATATTTT. This codes for CASSPSTGYGNTIYF. Complete variable domain (other parts from reference TRBV18 and TRBJ1-3): NAGVMQNPRHLVRRRGQEARLRCSPMKGHSHVYWYRQLPEEGLKFMVYLQKENIIDESGMPKERFSAEFPKEGPSILRIQQVVRGDSAAYFCASSPSTGYGNTIYFGEGSWLTVV.

About this clonotype itself: A clone one base away is much larger, so this may be a read error. This chain uses TRBV2 with TRBJ2-7, with 8 bases fitting TRBD2. The trim removed 8 bases at V and 8 bases at J, leaving 17 bases unmatched. Germline values: CDR1 SNHLY, CDR2 FYNNEI. The CDR3 spans 15 residues. In DNA, the CDR3 is TGTGCCAGCGAACGGGACGGAGCGGGGGTGTACAAGCAGTACTTC. It is translated as CASERDGAGVYKQYF.

This clonotype has at least ten counts. CDR3 coding DNA: TGCGCCAGCAGCCAAGAGTATGGGACTAGCGGGGGACTATCAGACCCCTACGAGCAGTACTTC. Residues: CASSQEYGTSGGLSDPYEQYF. The chain carries TRBV4-3 and TRBJ2-7, with 14 bases matching TRBD2. The CDR3 runs 21 residues. Trimming at V came to 0 bases and at J to 2 bases, leaving 15 bases not matched to a gene. Germline-derived CDR1 and CDR2 are LGHNA and YSLEER.

This clonotype was seen ten or more times. The chain recombines TRBV20-1 with TRBJ2-2; possibly TRBD2 for D (5 bases). The CDR3 loop spans 11 amino acids. Germline V lookup: CDR1 DFQATT, CDR2 SNEGSKA (reference sequence). CDR3 amino acids: CSARRAGELFF. CDR3 nucleotides: TGCAGCGCCAGGCGGGCCGGGGAGCTGTTTTTT.

In this sample, this clonotype turned up many times. The chain uses TRBV6-2 or TRBV6-3 and TRBJ2-5; D uncertain. With 5 bases removed from V and 3 bases from J, the gap between germline ends came to 10 bases. The germline V gene encodes CDR1 MNHEY and CDR2 SVGEGT. The CDR3 is made up of 13 amino acids. CDR3 nucleotides: TGTGCCAGCAGTCAGCCGGCGGAAGAGACCCAGTACTTC. The encoded protein is CASSQPAEETQYF.

The sample holds many counts of this clonotype. This chain connects TRBV5-1 to TRBJ1-1, with D perhaps TRBD1 (5 bases). There are 13 residues in the CDR3. The V end lost 0 bases, the J end lost 6 bases, and 9 bases lay between the germline ends. Germline V gene sequence: CDR1 SGHRS, CDR2 YFSETQ. The CDR3 reads CASSLAAGPEAFF. The CDR3 bases are TGCGCCAGCAGCTTGGCCGCAGGGCCTGAAGCTTTCTTT.

V and J are TRBV19 and TRBJ2-5; D is ambiguous. The germline CDR1 and CDR2 sequences are LNHDA and SQIVND (reference sequence). The CDR3 sequence is 12 residues long. Deletions cut 6 bases from V and 2 bases from J, with 7 bases between. The CDR3 DNA reads as TGTGCCAGTAGAGGCGATCAAGAGACCCAGTACTTC. It yields the protein CASRGDQETQYF.

This clonotype was counted many times. The V and J genes are TRBV5-4 and TRBJ2-3, with 12 bases matching TRBD2. Germline trimming cut 4 bases from V and 5 bases from J; bases unmatched to any gene: 8. Germline assignment: CDR1 SGHNT and CDR2 YYREEE (reference sequence). The CDR3 has 16 amino acids. CDR3 bases: TGTGCCAGCAGCACCCCTAGCGGGGGGGCGTTAGATACGCAGTATTTT. Its translation: CASSTPSGGALDTQYF.

There are many counts of this clonotype. The V gene is TRBV15, the J gene TRBJ2-1, with 8 nucleotides matching TRBD2. This CDR3 is built from 14 residues. Germline lookup yields CDR1 LNHNV and CDR2 YYDKDF (reference sequence). The V and J ends lost 6 bases and 4 bases, in that order; junction bases with no gene match: 5. CDR3 nucleotides: TGTGCCACCAGAGTACTAGCGGAATACAATGAGCAGTTCTTC. Translating it yields CATRVLAEYNEQFF.

This clonotype was detected ten times or more. The chain recombines TRBV4-3 with TRBJ2-7, with D uncertain. With 0 bases removed from V and 3 bases from J, the gap between germline ends came to 6 bases. The CDR3 contains 13 residues. Germline-derived CDR1 and CDR2 are LGHNA and YSLEER. This chain's CDR3 is CASSQDIGYEQYF. The CDR3 DNA reads as TGCGCCAGCAGCCAAGATATCGGCTACGAGCAGTACTTC.

In this sample, this clonotype turned up many times. V and J are TRBV7-9 and TRBJ2-1, with D possibly being TRBD2 (5 bases). The CDR3 consists of 15 residues. Germline assignment: CDR1 SEHNR and CDR2 FQNEAQ (reference sequence). V lost 0 bases, J lost 3 bases, and 9 bases lay in between. The CDR3 sequence: CASSLASGVYNEQFF. As DNA, the CDR3 is TGTGCCAGCAGCTTAGCCAGCGGAGTCTACAATGAGCAGTTCTTC.

On this clonotype itself: Mismatch with germline at one junction end may stem from a read error. The chain carries TRBV12-3 or TRBV12-4 and TRBJ2-2; D might be TRBD1 (6 bases). The CDR3 totals 14 residues. The CDR3 is CASSPTGNTREPFF. The DNA for the CDR3 is TGTGCCAGCAGTCCTACAGGGAACACCAGGGAGCCGTTTTTT.

The table lists this clonotype with many counts. The chain recombines TRBV27 with TRBJ2-2; D is unclear. Deletions cut 5 bases from V and 5 bases from J, with 6 bases between. CDR1 is MNHEY, CDR2 SMNVEV, per germline (reference sequence). This CDR3 is 12 amino acids long. The CDR3 is CASSRWTGELFF. CDR3 coding DNA: TGTGCCAGCAGTCGGTGGACCGGGGAGCTGTTTTTT.

This clonotype was recorded many times. The J gene is TRBJ2-5, the V gene TRBV28; 7 positions match TRBD1. The germline V gene encodes CDR1 MDHEN and CDR2 SYDVKM. V dropped 5 bases and J dropped 1; count of bases not matched to a gene: 4. This CDR3 spans 14 amino acids. The CDR3 nucleotides read TGTGCCAGCAGTCCGGGACAGCTCCAAGAGACCCAGTACTTC. Translated: CASSPGQLQETQYF.

In its sample, this clonotype was seen many times. This rearrangement joins TRBV13 to TRBJ1-1; D possibly corresponds to TRBD1 (5 bases). V lost 5 bases, J lost 6 bases, and 19 bases lay in between. The CDR3 has 15 amino acids. The germline gives CDR1 PRHDT, CDR2 FYEKMQ (reference sequence). The CDR3 DNA reads TGTGCCAGCAGCGCAAGAGGGGAGGGGATTGCTGAAGCTTTCTTT. Protein product: CASSARGEGIAEAFF.

The table lists this clonotype with many counts. The chain employs TRBV19 and TRBJ2-1; 7 nucleotides align to TRBD2. J gave up 4 bases and V 5 bases, and 8 bases lay outside the gene matches. Germline V gene sequence: CDR1 LNHDA, CDR2 SQIVND (reference sequence). The CDR3 runs to 15 residues. CDR3 residues: CASSPTSISYNEQFF. DNA for the CDR3: TGTGCCAGTAGTCCGACTAGCATATCTTACAATGAGCAGTTCTTC. The full variable domain, with the rest looked up from reference TRBV19 and TRBJ2-1, is DGGITQSPKYLFRKEGQNVTLSCEQNLNHDAMYWYRQDPGQGLRLIYYSQIVNDFQKGDIAEGYSVSREKKESFPLTVTSAQKNPTAFYLCASSPTSISYNEQFFGPGTRLTVL.

The sample holds many counts of this clonotype. J is TRBJ1-2 and V is TRBV12-5; 7 nucleotides agree with TRBD1. Germline V gene sequence: CDR1 LGHNT, CDR2 FRNRAP. CDR3 length equals 18 residues. J gave up 4 bases and V 3 bases, and 17 bases lay outside the gene matches. The CDR3 coding sequence is TGTGCTAGTGGTTTACTCCCCATTGGAGGGGGCAAGGGCTATGGCTACACCTTC. Translated, it gives CASGLLPIGGGKGYGYTF. Together with reference TRBV12-5 and TRBJ1-2, the CDR3 gives the full variable domain: DARVTQTPRHKVTEMGQEVTMRCQPILGHNTVFWYRQTMMQGLELLAYFRNRAPLDDSGMPKDRFSAEMPDATLATLKIQPSEPRDSAVYFCASGLLPIGGGKGYGYTFGSGTRLTVV.

With regard to this clonotype: A much larger clone is a single base away; this may be a read error. V is TRBV7-6 and J is TRBJ2-5; 7 bases agree with TRBD2. Germline V gene sequence: CDR1 SGHVS, CDR2 FNYEAQ. This CDR3 region has 15 residues. As DNA, the CDR3 is TGTGCCAGCAGCTTAGTGTTAGCGGGTGGAGAGACCCGGTACTTC. This encodes CASSLVLAGGETRYF.

By share of the sample, this clonotype is medium-sized (0.01 to 0.1%). V gene TRBV29-1 combines with J gene TRBJ1-5, with D uncertain. The CDR3 is 14 residues long. Germline V gene sequence: CDR1 SQVTM, CDR2 ANQGSEA. The ends were cut back, 2 bases at V and 1 base at J, with 9 bases in the middle. CDR3 sequence reads: CSVELEGSNQPQHF. CDR3 nucleotide sequence: TGCAGCGTTGAATTAGAGGGCAGCAATCAGCCCCAGCATTTT.